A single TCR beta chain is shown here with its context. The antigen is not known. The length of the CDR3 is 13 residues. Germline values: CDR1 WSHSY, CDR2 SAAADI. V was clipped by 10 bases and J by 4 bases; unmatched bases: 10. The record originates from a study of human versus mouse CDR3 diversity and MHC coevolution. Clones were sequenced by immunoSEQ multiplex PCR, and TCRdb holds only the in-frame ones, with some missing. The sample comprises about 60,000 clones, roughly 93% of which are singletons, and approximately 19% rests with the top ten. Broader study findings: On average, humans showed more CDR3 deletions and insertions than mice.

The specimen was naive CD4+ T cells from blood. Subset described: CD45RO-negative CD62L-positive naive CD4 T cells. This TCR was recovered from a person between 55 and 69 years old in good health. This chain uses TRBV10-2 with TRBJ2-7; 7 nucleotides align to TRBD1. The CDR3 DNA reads TGCGCCACCCGACAGGGCTTAGCTTACGAGCAGTACTTC. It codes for CATRQGLAYEQYF.